Shown below are 10 T cell receptor beta chains from a single sample sequenced in a study of T cell responses to AZD1222 COVID-19 vaccine. Measured with immunoSEQ multiplex PCR; TCRdb has only the in-frame clones, and not every one. The sample has 150,000 or so clones; roughly 90% are singletons. The starting material was peripheral blood, obtained on day 0 of AZD1222 vaccination. The receptor source for this set is an adult in good health.

This clone has only one observation. CDR3 protein: CASSRAGTGNYEQYF. The CDR3 DNA is TGTGCCAGTAGTAGGGCCGGGACAGGGAACTACGAGCAGTACTTC. The chain uses TRBV19 and TRBJ2-7; 9 bases match TRBD1. Germline values: CDR1 LNHDA, CDR2 SQIVND (reference sequence). The V gene end was trimmed by 4 bases and the J gene end by 3 bases; junction bases not matched to a gene: 7. The CDR3 loop spans 15 amino acids. The full variable domain, in which reference TRBV19 and TRBJ2-7 provide the parts outside the CDR3, is DGGITQSPKYLFRKEGQNVTLSCEQNLNHDAMYWYRQDPGQGLRLIYYSQIVNDFQKGDIAEGYSVSREKKESFPLTVTSAQKNPTAFYLCASSRAGTGNYEQYFGPGTRLTVT.

The chain recombines TRBV7-7 with TRBJ2-3; TRBD2 aligns across 7 bases. The CDR3 has 15 amino acids. Germline V CDR1 and CDR2: SSHAT, FNYEAQ (reference sequence). The chain's CDR3 is CATARGAGGTDTQYF. The CDR3 bases are TGTGCTACAGCCCGAGGGGCGGGAGGCACAGATACGCAGTATTTT.

The rearrangement links TRBV13 to TRBJ2-3; possibly TRBD1 for D (6 bases). Trimming removed 5 bases at V and 1 base at J, with 10 bases between. Germline loops: CDR1 PRHDT, CDR2 FYEKMQ (reference sequence). The CDR3 loop spans 14 amino acids. The CDR3 sequence: CASSLRQGTDTQYF. In nucleotides, the CDR3 is TGTGCCAGCAGCCTGAGACAGGGCACAGATACGCAGTATTTT.

This chain uses TRBV7-9 with TRBJ2-1, with D possibly TRBD1 on 5 matching bases. CDR3 length equals 15 residues. With 3 bases removed from V and 5 bases from J, the gap between germline ends came to 14 bases. From germline, CDR1 is SEHNR and CDR2 FQNEAQ (reference sequence). In nucleotides, the CDR3 is TGTGCCAGCAGCTTCAACCAATTACAGGACAATGAGCAGTTCTTC. Protein: CASSFNQLQDNEQFF. The whole variable domain, remainder taken from reference TRBV7-9 and TRBJ2-1, is DTGVSQNPRHKITKRGQNVTFRCDPISEHNRLYWYRQTLGQGPEFLTYFQNEAQLEKSRLLSDRFSAERPKGSFSTLEIQRTEQGDSAMYLCASSFNQLQDNEQFFGPGTRLTVL.

This rearrangement joins TRBV28 to TRBJ2-1; 12 nucleotides line up with TRBD2. V gave up 2 bases and J gave up 7 bases; unmatched junction bases: 12. The CDR3 sequence is 18 residues long. Per the germline V gene, CDR1 is MDHEN and CDR2 is SYDVKM. CDR3 sequence (DNA): TGTGCCAGCAGTTTAGGGGCCAGACTAGCGGGAGCGGGTAATGAGCAGTTCTTC. It translates to CASSLGARLAGAGNEQFF. The variable domain in full, completed from reference TRBV28 and TRBJ2-1, reads DVKVTQSSRYLVKRTGEKVFLECVQDMDHENMFWYRQDPGLGLRLIYFSYDVKMKEKGDIPEGYSVSREKKERFSLILESASTNQTSMYLCASSLGARLAGAGNEQFFGPGTRLTVL.

V gene TRBV12-5 combines with J gene TRBJ1-2, with D hard to call. The CDR3 covers 13 residues. Deletions cut 2 bases from V and 8 bases from J, with 12 bases between. The germline gives CDR1 LGHNT, CDR2 FRNRAP. In nucleotides, the CDR3 is TGTGCTAGTGGTTTGTTCGGGGAGAGGGGCTACACCTTC. Translating it yields CASGLFGERGYTF.

This rearrangement joins TRBV27 to TRBJ2-1; D tentatively reads TRBD1 or TRBD2 (5 bases each). Trimming pared 1 base from V and 8 bases from J, leaving 12 bases between. Germline lookup yields CDR1 MNHEY and CDR2 SMNVEV (reference sequence). The CDR3 is made up of 14 amino acids. The CDR3 sequence is CASSLWGSGDEQFF. CDR3 coding DNA: TGTGCCAGCAGTTTATGGGGGAGTGGAGATGAGCAGTTCTTC.

This clone was seen only a few times. The chain is built from TRBV28 and TRBJ2-7, with TRBD1 identical over 7 bases. Losses at the gene ends were 7 bases for V and 4 bases for J; bases not matched to a gene: 7. Germline CDR1 reads MDHEN; CDR2 reads SYDVKM. The CDR3 has 13 amino acids. The CDR3 nucleotides are TGTGCCAGCAACCCGGCGGACAGGTACGAGCAGTACTTC. It is translated as CASNPADRYEQYF. Full variable domain (missing parts from reference TRBV28 and TRBJ2-7): DVKVTQSSRYLVKRTGEKVFLECVQDMDHENMFWYRQDPGLGLRLIYFSYDVKMKEKGDIPEGYSVSREKKERFSLILESASTNQTSMYLCASNPADRYEQYFGPGTRLTVT.

V and J are TRBV3-1 (or the pseudogene TRBV3-2) and TRBJ1-2; the D gene is possibly TRBD1 (6 bases). The V end was cut by 4 bases, the J end by 2 bases, with 14 bases between. The CDR3 has 15 residues. From germline, CDR1 is LGHDT and CDR2 YNNKEL (reference sequence). The CDR3 sequence: CASSRQGGLNYGYTF. CDR3 coding DNA: TGTGCCAGCAGCCGACAAGGGGGATTGAACTATGGCTACACCTTC.

This clone was picked up one time. V usage is TRBV14 and J usage is TRBJ1-1, with 7 bases lining up with TRBD1. V dropped 4 bases and J dropped 3; count of bases not matched to a gene: 8. Germline V gives CDR1 SGHDN, CDR2 FVKESK. The CDR3 runs to 15 residues. The CDR3 region has the DNA TGTGCCAGCAGCCGCTTACCGACAGGGTACACTGAAGCTTTCTTT. As protein: CASSRLPTGYTEAFF.